A single sample is the source of the 26 T cell receptor beta chains below, sequenced in a study of glioma-infiltrating T cells after dendritic cell vaccination. Time point here: after dendritic cell vaccination, including at tumor progression/relapse. TCRdb keeps only in-frame clones here, not all; method: immunoSEQ multiplex PCR. This table has roughly 100,000 clones, 85% to 90% appearing once. The sequenced sample was blood, obtained after dendritic cell vaccination. These receptors were obtained from a human donor with glioblastoma.

This clone has only one observation. V usage is TRBV19 and J usage is TRBJ2-1; perhaps TRBD2 as D (6 bases). V lost 7 bases and J 3 bases, leaving 10 bases between the germline ends. Per germline, CDR1 LNHDA and CDR2 SQIVND (reference sequence). The CDR3 spans 13 residues. The CDR3 protein is CASTGGVYNEQFF. CDR3 in DNA: TGTGCCAGTACCGGCGGGGTCTACAATGAGCAGTTCTTC.

The genes are TRBV14 and TRBJ2-1, with TRBD2 matching 12 bases. The germline V gene has CDR1 SGHDN and CDR2 FVKESK. The CDR3 loop spans 17 amino acids. Trimming removed 5 bases from V and 0 bases from J; junction bases left unmatched: 5. This CDR3 reads CASSSGLAGPSYNEQFF. DNA for the CDR3: TGTGCCAGCAGCTCCGGACTAGCGGGACCCTCCTACAATGAGCAGTTCTTC.

This chain joins TRBV5-1 and TRBJ2-7; 7 nucleotides line up with TRBD1. The length of the CDR3 is 13 residues. The V gene end was trimmed by 7 bases and the J gene end by 2 bases; junction bases not matched to a gene: 6. In germline, CDR1 is SGHRS, CDR2 YFSETQ. CDR3 residues: CASGRDRTYEQYF. CDR3 in DNA: TGCGCCAGCGGACGGGACAGAACCTACGAGCAGTACTTC.

The genes are TRBV10-2 and TRBJ2-1; perhaps TRBD2 as D (6 bases). V was clipped by 0 bases and J by 7 bases, with 16 bases between them. The length of the CDR3 is 16 residues. CDR1 and CDR2 (germline): WSHSY, SAAADI. The CDR3 spells CASSESYGSPLNEQFF. DNA of the CDR3: TGCGCCAGCAGTGAGTCATACGGGAGCCCACTGAATGAGCAGTTCTTC.

The rearrangement uses TRBV28 and TRBJ2-1; 8 nucleotides match TRBD2. Germline values: CDR1 MDHEN, CDR2 SYDVKM. V lost 6 bases to trimming and J lost 9 bases; unmatched junction nucleotides: 4. The CDR3 spans 12 residues. CDR3 coding DNA: TGTGCCAGCAGCCCGGGGGGGCGTGAGCAGTTCTTC. Protein: CASSPGGREQFF.

This rearrangement joins TRBV9 to TRBJ1-3; TRBD1 might be the D (6 bases). V dropped 4 bases and J dropped 2 bases, with 19 bases sitting between them. CDR1 is SGDLS, CDR2 YYNGEE, per germline. This CDR3 spans 17 amino acids. The CDR3, as DNA: TGTGCCAGCAGCCCAACTCTTGCACAGGGAGCTGGAAACACCATATATTTT. Protein: CASSPTLAQGAGNTIYF.

This clone has just a few counts. The CDR3 spells CASQQDNGNQPQHF. DNA for the CDR3: TGTGCCAGCCAACAAGACAATGGCAATCAGCCCCAGCATTTT. This rearrangement joins TRBV6-6 to TRBJ1-5, with D unclear. Germline V gives CDR1 MNHNY, CDR2 SVGAGI (reference sequence). V lost 8 bases and J 2 bases, leaving 13 bases between the germline ends. The CDR3 loop spans 14 amino acids.

The J gene is TRBJ2-5, the V gene TRBV27, with D tentatively TRBD1 (5 bases). This CDR3 comprises 13 residues. Germline V CDR1 and CDR2: MNHEY, SMNVEV (reference sequence). Between the trimmed V and J ends, which lost 3 bases and 5 bases, there was a span of 10 bases. CDR3 region: CASSFGRAETQYF. DNA for the CDR3: TGTGCCAGCAGTTTCGGCAGGGCCGAGACCCAGTACTTC.

CDR3 DNA: TGTGCCAGTAGTAATCAGGGGGCCACCGGGGAGCTGTTTTTT. Its translation is CASSNQGATGELFF. This chain uses TRBV19 with TRBJ2-2, with 8 nucleotides matching TRBD1. Germline CDR1 reads LNHDA; CDR2 reads SQIVND (reference sequence). The CDR3 consists of 14 residues. V lost 4 bases and J lost 4; bases outside the gene matches: 2.

The genes are TRBV4-2 and TRBJ2-3; 7 bases fit TRBD2. CDR1 is LGHNA, CDR2 YNFKEQ, per germline. The ends lost 10 bases at V and 6 bases at J; junction bases unmatched: 10. The CDR3 consists of 13 residues. CDR3 sequence reads: CATTGRVADTQYF. The DNA for the CDR3 is TGTGCCACCACTGGGAGGGTGGCGGATACGCAGTATTTT.

As regards this clone: The junction shows a germline mismatch at one end, possibly a read error. The gene calls are TRBV7-7 and TRBJ2-3, with 9 nucleotides matching TRBD2. The CDR3 covers 16 residues. The germline CDR1 and CDR2 sequences are SSHAT and FNYEAQ (reference sequence). The CDR3 DNA is TGTGCTAGCAGCCTAGGGACTAGCCATAGCACAGATACGCAGTATTTT. Amino acid sequence: CASSLGTSHSTDTQYF. The variable domain in full, with the rest retrieved from reference TRBV7-7 and TRBJ2-3, is GAGVSQSPRYKVTKRGQDVTLRCDPISSHATLYWYQQALGQGPEFLTYFNYEAQPDKSGLPSDRFSAERPEGSISTLTIQRTEQRDSAMYRCASSLGTSHSTDTQYFGPGTRLTVL.

The CDR3 DNA sequence: TGTGCCAGCAGCTGGGCCTCAGGGGGGATTAACTATGGCTACACCTTC. Translation gives CASSWASGGINYGYTF. V usage is TRBV7-2 and J usage is TRBJ1-2, with 7 bases that match TRBD1. CDR3 size: 16 residues. Germline V lookup: CDR1 SGHTA, CDR2 FQGNSA. With 4 bases clipped from V and 1 base from J, the junction kept 9 bases outside the gene matches. The full variable domain, rest sourced from reference TRBV7-2 and TRBJ1-2, is GAGVSQSPSNKVTEKGKDVELRCDPISGHTALYWYRQSLGQGLEFLIYFQGNSAPDKSGLPSDRFSAERTGGSVSTLTIQRTQQEDSAVYLCASSWASGGINYGYTFGSGTRLTVV.

The chain recombines TRBV10-1 with TRBJ2-5; 9 nucleotides align to TRBD1. The CDR3 runs 19 residues. J was trimmed by 5 bases and V by 1 base; bases with no gene match: 17. The germline V gene has CDR1 WNHNN and CDR2 SYGVQD (reference sequence). This CDR3 is CASSEWALVTGGVGETQYF. The DNA for the CDR3 is TGCGCCAGCAGTGAGTGGGCCTTAGTTACAGGGGGCGTGGGGGAGACCCAGTACTTC.

This sequence joins TRBV5-1 and TRBJ2-3; 8 nucleotides match TRBD1. The trim removed 3 bases at V and 3 bases at J, leaving 3 bases unmatched. The CDR3 length is 14 residues. Germline V gene sequence: CDR1 SGHRS, CDR2 YFSETQ. The CDR3 loop is CASSSDRATDTQYF. CDR3 sequence (DNA): TGCGCCAGCAGCTCGGACAGGGCAACAGATACGCAGTATTTT. Complete variable domain (other parts from reference TRBV5-1 and TRBJ2-3): KAGVTQTPRYLIKTRGQQVTLSCSPISGHRSVSWYQQTPGQGLQFLFEYFSETQRNKGNFPGRFSGRQFSNSRSEMNVSTLELGDSALYLCASSSDRATDTQYFGPGTRLTVL.

This sequence joins TRBV27 and TRBJ2-7; 9 bases map to TRBD2. The germline V gene has CDR1 MNHEY and CDR2 SMNVEV (reference sequence). V was clipped by 10 bases and J by 2 bases; unmatched bases: 12. The length of the CDR3 is 15 residues. This chain's CDR3 is CATRLGSGGTYEQYF. The DNA of the CDR3 is TGTGCCACCCGTTTGGGTAGCGGGGGCACCTACGAGCAGTACTTC.

V gene TRBV10-3 combines with J gene TRBJ2-6; 12 bases are shared with TRBD1. V was clipped by 7 bases and J by 4 bases; unmatched bases: 5. The V gene's germline CDR1 is ENHRY and CDR2 SYGVKD. CDR3 size: 16 residues. The CDR3 protein is CAINRDRGLGANVLTF. DNA for the CDR3: TGTGCCATCAACCGGGACAGGGGGCTCGGGGCCAACGTCCTGACTTTC.

This clone has just one count. The chain employs TRBV7-9 and TRBJ2-2; 10 nucleotides align to TRBD1. This CDR3 is built from 18 residues. J gave up 4 bases and V 5 bases, and 13 bases lay outside the gene matches. The germline V gene has CDR1 SEHNR and CDR2 FQNEAQ (reference sequence). CDR3 DNA: TGTGCCAGCAGCCCAAGTATGACAGGGGGCCTGGGCACCGGGGAGCTGTTTTTT. This translates into CASSPSMTGGLGTGELFF. Full variable domain (outside the CDR3, taken from reference TRBV7-9 and TRBJ2-2): DTGVSQNPRHKITKRGQNVTFRCDPISEHNRLYWYRQTLGQGPEFLTYFQNEAQLEKSRLLSDRFSAERPKGSFSTLEIQRTEQGDSAMYLCASSPSMTGGLGTGELFFGEGSRLTVL.

The gene calls are TRBV19 and TRBJ1-5, with 7 bases that match TRBD1. The J segment lost 3 bases and the V segment lost 10 bases, leaving 9 bases of the junction unmatched. Germline V CDR1 and CDR2: LNHDA, SQIVND (reference sequence). This CDR3 has 14 amino acids. CDR3 sequence (DNA): TGTGCCACCACACAACAGGGGAACAATCAGCCCCAGCATTTT. This translates into CATTQQGNNQPQHF.

The chain uses TRBV15 and TRBJ1-4; the match to TRBD1 covers 10 bases. Germline trimming cut 0 bases from V and 9 bases from J; bases unmatched to any gene: 4. Germline loops: CDR1 LNHNV, CDR2 YYDKDF (reference sequence). The CDR3 is made up of 15 amino acids. The CDR3 spells CATSRDGTGEQKLFF. The CDR3 nucleotides are TGTGCCACCAGCAGAGATGGGACAGGGGAACAAAAACTGTTTTTT.

This sequence joins TRBV2 and TRBJ1-2, with D possibly being TRBD1 (6 bases). The CDR3 spans 14 residues. Trimming cost V 7 bases and J 7 bases, with 19 bases left between them. Germline V gene lookup returns CDR1 SNHLY and CDR2 FYNNEI. The CDR3 region is CASTPTGYPSGYTF. CDR3 bases: TGTGCCAGCACCCCGACAGGTTATCCGAGTGGCTACACCTTC.

The gene calls are TRBV27 and TRBJ2-5, with D tentatively TRBD1 (5 bases). CDR1 is MNHEY and CDR2 is SMNVEV in the germline V gene (reference sequence). Trimming cost V 2 bases and J 4 bases, with 11 bases left between them. This CDR3 contains 14 residues. The CDR3 region has the DNA TGTGCCAGCAGTTTAGGGGCTGGGGTAGAGACCCAGTACTTC. This encodes CASSLGAGVETQYF.

V and J are TRBV10-3 and TRBJ2-5, with D possibly being TRBD1 (6 bases). CDR3 length equals 12 residues. Per germline, CDR1 ENHRY and CDR2 SYGVKD. V lost 10 bases and J 5 bases, leaving 14 bases between the germline ends. DNA for the CDR3: TGTGCCACCAACAGGGAAGGGGAGACCCAGTACTTC. This codes for CATNREGETQYF.

V gene TRBV10-3 combines with J gene TRBJ1-6; possible D gene TRBD1, 6 bases. CDR3 length equals 14 residues. CDR1 is ENHRY and CDR2 is SYGVKD in the germline V gene. V gave up 4 bases and J gave up 5 bases, with 9 bases separating them. Here the CDR3 DNA reads TGTGCCATCAGTGGGACAGCCCATAATTCACCCCTCCACTTT. This encodes CAISGTAHNSPLHF.

This rearrangement joins TRBV5-1 to TRBJ1-1; D gene unclear. V gave up 5 bases and J gave up 4 bases, with 9 bases separating them. The CDR3 is 12 residues long. CDR1 SGHRS and CDR2 YFSETQ come from the germline V gene. The CDR3: CASSWSGTEAFF. Written as DNA, the CDR3 is TGCGCCAGCAGTTGGTCAGGCACTGAAGCTTTCTTT.

This clone appeared a single time. The chain couples TRBV29-1 to TRBJ2-3, with TRBD2 as a possible D gene (6 bases). This CDR3 spans 15 amino acids. V was clipped by 5 bases and J by 2 bases, with 17 bases between them. Germline CDR1 SQVTM, CDR2 ANQGSEA. CDR3 sequence (DNA): TGCAGCGTTTCCACCCCCCGGGACTCCACAGATACGCAGTATTTT. Protein product: CSVSTPRDSTDTQYF.

The chain combines TRBV7-9 with TRBJ1-4, with 7 positions matching TRBD1. V shed 4 bases and J 0 bases; nucleotides not matched to a gene: 8. Germline-derived CDR1 and CDR2 are SEHNR and FQNEAQ (reference sequence). The CDR3 has 17 amino acids. The CDR3, as DNA: TGTGCCAGCAGCTCGTCTCGACAGGGTGCAACTAATGAAAAACTGTTTTTT. It codes for CASSSSRQGATNEKLFF.